Described below is a single TCR beta chain sequence and its context. Germline V CDR1 and CDR2: SNHLY, FYNNEI. The CDR3 has 16 residues. Germline trimming cut 4 bases from V and 5 bases from J; bases unmatched to any gene: 13. This sample stems from a study of blood T cell repertoires in COVID-19. Background on the study: Specimens from acute and convalescent COVID-19 originated in the United States, Italy and Spain.

Authors' data handling: Estimation of nucleated cell counts relied on the amplification of reference gene primers. Assay used: immunoSEQ multiplex PCR; TCRdb lists only in-frame clones, some missing. V and J calls and clone size follow that table, whereas D and trimming were derived from the DNA. This sample has around 120,000 clones, with roughly 79% found just once. The source of this sequence is a human donor in a cohort sampled during active COVID-19. The sequenced sample consisted of peripheral blood. The chain employs TRBV2 and TRBJ1-1; 7 bases match TRBD1. The chain's CDR3 is CASSGSGGPRGTEAFF. The CDR3 nucleotides are TGTGCCAGCAGTGGGTCAGGGGGACCCCGTGGGACTGAAGCTTTCTTT.